This is a list of T cell receptor beta chains from one sample in a study of T cells in Graves' hyperthyroidism and ophthalmopathy. One entry per CDR3 protein results from TCRdb running MiXCR on the multiplex PCR reads. The table records a few hundred thousand distinct CDR3 sequences, about 15% of them present only once. The sequenced sample consisted of blood. These receptors all come from a woman in her thirties with Graves' hyperthyroidism. Both conserved end residues are part of each CDR3. D genes are given only for firm matches. Not every row has a clone size; where given, it reads once, few, many or a size class.

v_call,clone_size,d_call,j_call,cdr3_aa,cdr3_nt
TRBV27,many,TRBD1,TRBJ2-1,CATRQGNSNEQFF,TGTGCCACCAGACAGGGGAATTCGAATGAGCAGTTCTTC
TRBV6-1,many,-,TRBJ2-7,CASRGRENYEQYF,TGTGCCAGCAGGGGCAGGGAGAACTACGAGCAGTACTTC
TRBV11-2,many,TRBD2,TRBJ2-2,CASSPRASGRRSTGELFF,TGTGCCAGCAGCCCCCGGGCTAGCGGGAGGAGATCCACCGGGGAGCTGTTTTTT
TRBV6-5,many,TRBD1,TRBJ2-7,CASSYWTGTQKPYEQYF,TGTGCCAGCAGTTACTGGACAGGGACCCAAAAACCCTACGAGCAGTACTTC
TRBV10-3,-,TRBD2,TRBJ2-1,CAISESREDSYNEQFF,TGTGCCATCAGTGAGTCCCGGGAGGACTCCTACAATGAGCAGTTCTTC
TRBV2,-,-,TRBJ1-5,CASRAGEGRAINQPQHF,TGTGCCAGCAGGGCGGGAGAGGGGCGAGCAATCAATCAGCCCCAGCATTTT
TRBV3-1,many,TRBD2,TRBJ2-7,CASSRTLADAYEQYF,TGTGCCAGCAGCCGAACTCTAGCGGACGCCTACGAGCAGTACTTC
TRBV11-2,many,-,TRBJ2-7,CASSSGVSSLEQYF,TGTGCCAGCAGCTCAGGGGTGTCGAGTCTCGAGCAGTACTTC
TRBV6-1,many,-,TRBJ2-1,CASLLYNEQFF,TGTGCCAGCTTGTTGTACAATGAGCAGTTCTTC
TRBV6-1,many,-,TRBJ1-1,CASSRIRLPLGRGTEAFF,TGTGCCAGCAGCCGTATCCGCCTCCCACTGGGAAGAGGAACTGAAGCTTTCTTT
TRBV20-1,many,TRBD2,TRBJ2-4,CSVIAGASKNIQYF,TGCAGTGTTATAGCGGGAGCCTCCAAAAACATTCAGTACTTC
TRBV5-8,few,-,TRBJ2-7,CASSSSIGQQYF,TGTGCCAGCAGCTCCTCGATCGGACAGCAGTACTTC
TRBV6-1,many,-,TRBJ2-7,CASFRGRHSGEQYF,TGTGCCAGCTTTAGGGGACGGCACTCGGGAGAGCAGTACTTC
TRBV5-1,few,TRBD1,TRBJ2-7,CASERDRGNEQYF,TGCGCCAGTGAGAGGGACAGGGGCAACGAGCAGTACTTC
TRBV10-3,many,-,TRBJ2-1,CAISEGTNEQFF,TGTGCCATCAGTGAGGGTACCAATGAGCAGTTCTTC
TRBV19,few,TRBD1,TRBJ1-1,CASSSKQGADTEAFF,TGTGCCAGTAGTTCCAAACAGGGGGCGGACACTGAAGCTTTCTTT
TRBV13,many,-,TRBJ2-1,CASSHPDPQATDEQFF,TGTGCCAGCAGCCACCCGGACCCCCAAGCAACCGATGAGCAGTTCTTC
TRBV20-1,-,-,TRBJ2-7,CSARDVKTGYEQYF,TGCAGTGCTAGAGACGTTAAGACAGGCTACGAGCAGTACTTC
TRBV24-1,-,TRBD2,TRBJ2-1,CATSKRESGDEQFF,TGTGCCACCTCGAAGCGGGAGTCGGGCGATGAGCAGTTCTTC
TRBV5-1,many,-,TRBJ2-7,CASSLSALAAYEQYF,TGCGCCAGCAGCTTGTCGGCCCTAGCTGCCTACGAGCAGTACTTC